The 13 T cell receptor beta chains below were found in one sample sequenced in a study of response to subunit inactivated influenza vaccine. Using its own MiXCR run on the RT-PCR reads, TCRdb lists one record per CDR3 protein. This repertoire shows about 830,000 distinct CDR3 sequences, around a sixth found once; its top ten account for roughly 11%. The source material was PBMCs from blood, sampled around 5 days after vaccination. The receptors were sampled from a man in his fifties who received an inactivated influenza vaccine.

This clonotype was detected only a few times. The gene calls are TRBV12-3 or TRBV12-4 and TRBJ2-3; D gene uncertain. The V end was cut by 5 bases, the J end by 3 bases, with 12 bases between. There are 14 residues in the CDR3. This CDR3 reads CASSLRTRTDTQYF. DNA for the CDR3: TGTGCCAGCAGTCTAAGGACGAGAACAGATACGCAGTATTTT.

This chain links TRBV15 with TRBJ1-3; D is unclear. V was cut by 7 bases and J by 4 bases, with 11 bases left in between. The length of the CDR3 is 13 residues. The germline gives CDR1 LNHNV, CDR2 YYDKDF (reference sequence). Here the CDR3 DNA reads TGTGCCACCACCCTCCAAGGGGGAAACACCATATATTTT. It encodes CATTLQGGNTIYF.

The chain joins TRBV6-5 to TRBJ1-1; D remains unclear. The CDR3 runs 15 residues. V shed 2 bases and J shed 7 bases, with 17 bases lying between them. CDR1 is MNHEY and CDR2 is SVGAGI in the germline V gene. The CDR3 spells CASSYGRISSGEAFF. The CDR3 DNA reads TGTGCCAGCAGTTACGGGAGGATCTCCTCGGGTGAAGCTTTCTTT.

This clonotype was detected many times. The chain is built from TRBV14 and TRBJ2-5; perhaps D is TRBD1 or TRBD2 (6 bases each). CDR3 length: 14 amino acids. Germline V gene sequence: CDR1 SGHDN, CDR2 FVKESK. Trimming left V 0 bases short and J 4 bases short, with 9 bases between. The CDR3 here is CASSQDGGGETQYF. The CDR3 DNA reads as TGTGCCAGCAGCCAAGATGGAGGGGGAGAGACCCAGTACTTC.

The chain has TRBV20-1 and TRBJ1-1; TRBD1 agrees at 7 bases. The CDR3 sequence is 13 residues long. CDR1 and CDR2 from the germline V gene are DFQATT and SNEGSKA (reference sequence). V dropped 4 bases and J dropped 7; count of bases not matched to a gene: 9. In nucleotides, the CDR3 is TGCAGTGCTAATCAGGGGGTAAGGAGTGAAGCTTTCTTT. Residues: CSANQGVRSEAFF.

The gene calls are TRBV2 and TRBJ2-1; TRBD1 aligns across 7 bases. The CDR3 totals 13 residues. From germline, CDR1 is SNHLY and CDR2 FYNNEI. The ends lost 6 bases at V and 3 bases at J; junction bases unmatched: 2. CDR3: CASSGQVYNEQFF. CDR3 nucleotide sequence: TGTGCCAGCAGCGGACAGGTCTACAATGAGCAGTTCTTC.

This chain links TRBV7-2 with TRBJ2-3; the D gene is possibly TRBD2 (6 bases). The CDR3 consists of 13 residues. Trimming stripped 6 bases from V and 3 bases from J, with 10 bases between. Germline V gene sequence: CDR1 SGHTA, CDR2 FQGNSA. As DNA, the CDR3 is TGTGCCAGCAGGGCGGGACCGACAGATACGCAGTATTTT. Residues: CASRAGPTDTQYF.

Ten or more counts support this clonotype. The V call is TRBV6-5, the J call TRBJ2-7; possibly TRBD2 for D (5 bases). Deletions cut 4 bases from V and 10 bases from J, with 11 bases between. This CDR3 contains 11 residues. The germline V gene encodes CDR1 MNHEY and CDR2 SVGAGI. CDR3: CASSSAANQYF. The CDR3 DNA reads TGTGCCAGCAGTTCAGCGGCTAATCAGTACTTC.

The gene calls are TRBV10-3 and TRBJ2-5; 10 bases map to TRBD2. V trimming: 10 bases; J trimming: 4 bases; junction bases outside the gene matches: 0. CDR3 length equals 11 residues. The V gene's germline CDR1 is ENHRY and CDR2 SYGVKD. The CDR3 bases are TGTGCCACTAGCGGGAGAGAGACCCAGTACTTC. Protein product: CATSGRETQYF.

This chain joins TRBV6-1 and TRBJ2-2; no definite D call. Germline lookup yields CDR1 MNHNS and CDR2 SASEGT. This CDR3 spans 13 amino acids. V lost 6 bases and J 5 bases, leaving 10 bases between the germline ends. The CDR3 sequence: CASSSRWTGELFF. CDR3 nucleotide sequence: TGTGCCAGCAGCTCCAGGTGGACCGGGGAGCTGTTTTTT.

The chain recombines TRBV7-2 with TRBJ1-2; TRBD1 matches 11 bases. V lost 3 bases to trimming and J lost 7 bases; unmatched junction nucleotides: 4. The CDR3 loop spans 14 amino acids. The V gene's germline CDR1 is SGHTA and CDR2 FQGNSA. DNA of the CDR3: TGTGCCAGCAGCTTGGACAGGGGGCGCGTTGGCTACACCTTC. It encodes CASSLDRGRVGYTF.

This clonotype was seen more than once but under ten times. The chain joins TRBV7-9 to TRBJ2-2; the D gene is possibly TRBD2 (6 bases). Trimming cost V 5 bases and J 3 bases, with 16 bases left between them. Germline lookup yields CDR1 SEHNR and CDR2 FQNEAQ (reference sequence). The CDR3 is made up of 16 amino acids. CDR3 nucleotide sequence: TGTGCCAGCAGCCCGGCCGGGAGAGGATACACCGGGGAGCTGTTTTTT. This translates into CASSPAGRGYTGELFF.

This clonotype has a count of ten or more. This chain joins TRBV10-3 and TRBJ2-6; D unresolved. Between the trimmed V and J ends, which lost 10 bases and 0 bases, there was a span of 10 bases. The CDR3 sequence is 14 residues long. Germline lookup yields CDR1 ENHRY and CDR2 SYGVKD. The CDR3 loop reads CATAVSSGANVLTF. The CDR3 bases are TGTGCCACGGCAGTGAGCTCTGGGGCCAACGTCCTGACTTTC.